Shown below are 30 T cell receptor beta chains from a single sample sequenced in a study of blood T cell repertoires in COVID-19. Assay: immunoSEQ multiplex PCR; the TCRdb copy retains only in-frame clones and omits some. The data hold 95,000 to 150,000 clones, with about nine tenths observed a single time. The sample was peripheral blood. The receptors come from a man aged 35-49 years with acute or convalescent COVID-19.

This clone was counted only a few times. This sample also contains other DNA sequences that code for the same CDR3. The genes are TRBV19 and TRBJ2-7; no firm D call. CDR3 length: 14 amino acids. Germline V gene lookup returns CDR1 LNHDA and CDR2 SQIVND (reference sequence). V was cut by 1 base and J by 0 bases, with 7 bases left in between. This CDR3 is CASSIGGSSYEQYF. Written as DNA, the CDR3 is TGTGCCAGTAGTATAGGCGGCAGCTCCTACGAGCAGTACTTC.

V gene TRBV7-6 combines with J gene TRBJ1-1; D is unresolved. The CDR3 extends over 13 amino acids. Per germline, CDR1 SGHVS and CDR2 FNYEAQ. The germline V and J ends were trimmed by 3 bases and 3 bases, with 8 bases remaining between them. This CDR3 is CASSLDADTEAFF. The CDR3 nucleotides read TGTGCCAGCAGCTTGGATGCGGACACTGAAGCTTTCTTT. Variable domain in full (rest from reference TRBV7-6 and TRBJ1-1): GAGVSQSPRYKVTKRGQDVALRCDPISGHVSLYWYRQALGQGPEFLTYFNYEAQQDKSGLPNDRFSAERPEGSISTLTIQRTEQRDSAMYRCASSLDADTEAFFGQGTRLTVV.

This chain connects TRBV4-2 to TRBJ2-7; D might be TRBD2 (6 bases). The CDR3 length is 14 residues. Germline V gene sequence: CDR1 LGHNA, CDR2 YNFKEQ. The ends were cut back, 1 base at V and 3 bases at J, with 10 bases in the middle. The CDR3: CASSQGGDFYEQYF. The DNA of the CDR3 is TGTGCCAGCAGCCAAGGGGGGGATTTCTACGAGCAGTACTTC.

This clone was counted a few times. The J gene is TRBJ2-5, the V gene TRBV19; tentatively, D is TRBD2 (7 bases). CDR3 size: 14 residues. V was clipped by 6 bases and J by 4 bases, with 15 bases between them. Germline V lookup: CDR1 LNHDA, CDR2 SQIVND (reference sequence). DNA of the CDR3: TGTGCCAGTAGAGCCCCCGGGGGGCGAGAGACCCAGTACTTC. The encoded protein is CASRAPGGRETQYF.

V and J are TRBV6-1 and TRBJ1-5, with 9 bases identical to TRBD1. V shed 4 bases, J shed 4 bases, and the junction held 8 bases outside the gene matches. This CDR3 comprises 16 residues. In germline, CDR1 is MNHNS, CDR2 SASEGT. The CDR3 bases are TGTGCCAGCAGTGTGTCGGGGACAGGGACAAATCAGCCCCAGCATTTT. This codes for CASSVSGTGTNQPQHF.

The chain employs TRBV5-6 and TRBJ2-7, with D possibly TRBD2 on 5 matching bases. Germline-derived CDR1 and CDR2 are SGHDT and YYEEEE. The CDR3 is made up of 14 amino acids. The V end was cut by 1 base, the J end by 4 bases, with 12 bases between. CDR3 amino acids: CASSLSLAVYEQYF. CDR3 coding DNA: TGTGCCAGCAGCTTGAGTCTAGCCGTGTACGAGCAGTACTTC.

This clone was seen only once. The gene calls are TRBV4-1 and TRBJ1-4, with 9 bases identical to TRBD1. Germline values: CDR1 MGHRA, CDR2 YSYEKL. This CDR3 has 15 amino acids. V gave up 0 bases and J gave up 8 bases; unmatched junction bases: 4. In DNA form, the CDR3 reads TGCGCCAGCAGCCAAGACGGGGACAGGGACGAAAAACTGTTTTTT. This gives the protein CASSQDGDRDEKLFF.

This chain uses TRBV7-7 with TRBJ2-2; 8 positions agree with TRBD1. The V segment lost 5 bases and the J segment 2 bases; nucleotides outside the gene matches: 4. Germline CDR1 is SSHAT and CDR2 is FNYEAQ (reference sequence). This CDR3 spans 15 amino acids. CDR3 in DNA: TGTGCCAGCAGCCCCGGGACAGGAAACACCGGGGAGCTGTTTTTT. Its protein product is CASSPGTGNTGELFF. The full variable domain, completed using reference TRBV7-7 and TRBJ2-2, is GAGVSQSPRYKVTKRGQDVTLRCDPISSHATLYWYQQALGQGPEFLTYFNYEAQPDKSGLPSDRFSAERPEGSISTLTIQRTEQRDSAMYRCASSPGTGNTGELFFGEGSRLTVL.

The chain combines TRBV7-2 with TRBJ2-7, with 10 bases that match TRBD1. Per germline, CDR1 SGHTA and CDR2 FQGNSA. The CDR3 is made up of 14 amino acids. Trimming removed 1 base from V and 5 bases from J; junction bases left unmatched: 2. CDR3 nucleotide sequence: TGTGCCAGCAGCTTAGAAGGGACAGGGGACGAGCAGTACTTC. It specifies CASSLEGTGDEQYF.

V and J are TRBV7-9 and TRBJ2-5, with TRBD1 matching over 7 bases. Per the germline V gene, CDR1 is SEHNR and CDR2 is FQNEAQ (reference sequence). V was pared by 5 bases and J by 3 bases, with 9 bases of the junction left unmatched. The CDR3 totals 15 residues. The CDR3 reads CASSPGTVKEETQYF. Written as DNA, the CDR3 is TGTGCCAGCAGCCCCGGGACAGTCAAAGAAGAGACCCAGTACTTC. Using reference TRBV7-9 and TRBJ2-5 for the parts outside the CDR3, the full variable domain is DTGVSQNPRHKITKRGQNVTFRCDPISEHNRLYWYRQTLGQGPEFLTYFQNEAQLEKSRLLSDRFSAERPKGSFSTLEIQRTEQGDSAMYLCASSPGTVKEETQYFGPGTRLLVL.

The chain has TRBV5-1 and TRBJ1-1; D not resolved. CDR1 and CDR2 from the germline V gene are SGHRS and YFSETQ. The CDR3 is made up of 14 amino acids. V was clipped by 0 bases and J by 4 bases, with 10 bases between them. Written as DNA, the CDR3 is TGCGCCAGCAGCTTGGGCGGGGATGGCACTGAAGCTTTCTTT. It translates to CASSLGGDGTEAFF.

This chain connects TRBV7-9 to TRBJ2-1, with 7 bases fitting TRBD2. Germline-derived CDR1 and CDR2 are SEHNR and FQNEAQ (reference sequence). This CDR3 has 16 amino acids. The J segment lost 7 bases and the V segment lost 0 bases, leaving 9 bases of the junction unmatched. As DNA, the CDR3 is TGTGCCAGCAGCTTAGCCCTTTCTAGCGGTGGTAATGAGCAGTTCTTC. Its protein product is CASSLALSSGGNEQFF.

This sequence joins TRBV6-1 and TRBJ1-5, with D unresolved. The CDR3 spans 15 residues. Germline CDR1 is MNHNS and CDR2 is SASEGT. Trimming removed 2 bases at V and 2 bases at J, with 10 bases between. In DNA, the CDR3 is TGTGCCAGCAGTGAATATCCCCTTGGCAATCAGCCCCAGCATTTT. It specifies CASSEYPLGNQPQHF.

The chain combines TRBV27 with TRBJ1-5, with 7 bases aligning to TRBD1. Trimming at V came to 6 bases and at J to 7 bases, leaving 6 bases not matched to a gene. The CDR3 contains 13 residues. Germline assignment: CDR1 MNHEY and CDR2 SMNVEV (reference sequence). The DNA of the CDR3 is TGTGCCAGCAGGGGACAGCCTGGACAGCCCCAGCATTTT. Encoded protein: CASRGQPGQPQHF.

The CDR3 DNA reads as TGCGCCAGCAGTGAGGTGGTAGCAGCAGATACGCAGTATTTT. Translation: CASSEVVAADTQYF. The chain recombines TRBV10-1 with TRBJ2-3; the D is unclear. The V gene lost 2 bases and the J gene lost 4 bases, with 10 bases spanning the gap. The CDR3 covers 14 residues. Germline CDR1 reads WNHNN; CDR2 reads SYGVQD (reference sequence).

The chain joins TRBV2 to TRBJ2-1; 10 positions match TRBD2. Per the germline V gene, CDR1 is SNHLY and CDR2 is FYNNEI. This CDR3 has 13 residues. V shed 5 bases, J shed 12 bases, and the junction held 7 bases outside the gene matches. The CDR3 bases are TGTGCCAGCAGTTCTCTAGCGGGAGACGGGCAGTTCTTC. This sequence encodes CASSSLAGDGQFF.

This sequence joins TRBV29-1 and TRBJ1-1; 9 positions match TRBD1. The ends lost 8 bases at V and 5 bases at J; junction bases unmatched: 6. CDR3 length equals 12 residues. In germline, CDR1 is SQVTM, CDR2 ANQGSEA. CDR3 loop: CSFPGTGTEAFF. CDR3 nucleotide sequence: TGCAGCTTTCCCGGGACAGGGACTGAAGCTTTCTTT.

CDR3 sequence: CASSYRQGLQYF. CDR3 coding DNA: TGTGCCAGCAGTTACCGACAGGGCCTTCAGTACTTC. The chain joins TRBV6-5 to TRBJ2-4, with 7 bases matching TRBD1. The J segment lost 11 bases and the V segment lost 2 bases, leaving 3 bases of the junction unmatched. The CDR3 runs 12 residues. Germline loops: CDR1 MNHEY, CDR2 SVGAGI.

This clone has just one count. This rearrangement joins TRBV2 to TRBJ1-2; D ambiguous. V lost 3 bases and J 7 bases, leaving 21 bases between the germline ends. The germline V gene has CDR1 SNHLY and CDR2 FYNNEI. This CDR3 has 16 residues. CDR3: CASSERAVRVFRGYTF. Written as DNA, the CDR3 is TGTGCCAGCAGTGAGAGGGCAGTTCGGGTCTTCCGTGGCTACACCTTC.

As regards this clone: The sample contains more than one DNA sequence encoding this CDR3. The J gene is TRBJ1-5, the V gene TRBV4-3; no definite D call. This CDR3 region has 13 residues. Looked up from germline, CDR1 is LGHNA and CDR2 is YSLEER. V lost 0 bases to trimming and J lost 4 bases, with 4 bases between them. CDR3 amino acids: CASSQDINQPQHF. The CDR3 DNA reads as TGCGCCAGCAGCCAAGATATAAATCAGCCCCAGCATTTT.

This sequence joins TRBV16 and TRBJ1-2; D remains unclear. From germline, CDR1 is KGHSY and CDR2 FQNENV. This CDR3 comprises 11 residues. Deletions cut 0 bases from V and 9 bases from J, with 5 bases between. This CDR3 is CASSQSKSYTF. The CDR3, as DNA: TGTGCCAGCAGCCAATCCAAAAGCTACACCTTC.

The rearrangement links TRBV29-1 to TRBJ2-1; 9 bases are shared with TRBD1. This CDR3 is 12 amino acids long. Germline CDR1 is SQVTM and CDR2 is ANQGSEA. Germline trimming cut 4 bases from V and 8 bases from J; bases unmatched to any gene: 3. Written as DNA, the CDR3 is TGCAGCGTTGGGACAGGGGATCATGAGCAGTTCTTC. It codes for CSVGTGDHEQFF.

The V and J genes are TRBV7-2 and TRBJ2-3; TRBD2 aligns across 13 bases. The junction had 4 bases not matched to a gene; V was cut back by 4 bases and J by 3 bases. The CDR3 consists of 16 residues. Germline V gene sequence: CDR1 SGHTA, CDR2 FQGNSA. The CDR3 spells CASSSGLAGETDTQYF. The CDR3 bases are TGTGCCAGCAGCTCAGGACTAGCGGGAGAAACAGATACGCAGTATTTT.

The chain employs TRBV5-1 and TRBJ1-6; D perhaps matches TRBD1 (5 bases). Germline V gives CDR1 SGHRS, CDR2 YFSETQ. This CDR3 is 13 amino acids long. Trimming pared 3 bases from V and 5 bases from J, leaving 6 bases between. The DNA of the CDR3 is TGCGCCAGCAGCTGGGGGGATAATTCACCCCTCCACTTT. Its protein product is CASSWGDNSPLHF. Looking up the rest from reference TRBV5-1 and TRBJ1-6 gives the full variable domain: KAGVTQTPRYLIKTRGQQVTLSCSPISGHRSVSWYQQTPGQGLQFLFEYFSETQRNKGNFPGRFSGRQFSNSRSEMNVSTLELGDSALYLCASSWGDNSPLHFGNGTRLTVT.

V gene TRBV5-4 combines with J gene TRBJ2-7; the match to TRBD2 covers 12 bases. Germline-derived CDR1 and CDR2 are SGHNT and YYREEE (reference sequence). This CDR3 spans 17 amino acids. Losses at the gene ends were 4 bases for V and 7 bases for J; bases not matched to a gene: 15. The CDR3 protein is CASSPWNLAGGPGEQYF. CDR3 nucleotide sequence: TGTGCCAGCAGCCCCTGGAATCTAGCGGGAGGGCCGGGGGAGCAGTACTTC.

V usage is TRBV3-1 (or the pseudogene TRBV3-2) and J usage is TRBJ2-7, with 10 nucleotides matching TRBD1. This CDR3 region has 15 residues. V gave up 2 bases and J gave up 6 bases; unmatched junction bases: 7. Per germline, CDR1 LGHDT and CDR2 YNNKEL (reference sequence). The CDR3 loop reads CASSQPGQGRFEQYF. For the CDR3, the DNA is TGTGCCAGCAGCCAACCGGGACAGGGGAGGTTCGAGCAGTACTTC.

This clone turned up a few times. The rearrangement joins TRBV20-1 to TRBJ1-5; TRBD1 might be the D (5 bases). V was cut by 3 bases and J by 3 bases, with 9 bases left in between. Germline-derived CDR1 and CDR2 are DFQATT and SNEGSKA (reference sequence). This CDR3 has 13 amino acids. The CDR3 region has the DNA TGCAGTGCTAGTGTAGGGGACAATCAGCCCCAGCATTTT. This codes for CSASVGDNQPQHF.

With regard to this clone: The junction does not match germline at one end; this may be a read error. The CDR3 region is CASRITGLDTNTQYF. CDR3 DNA sequence: TGTGCCAGCAGGATAACGGGACTAGACACAAATACGCAGTATTTT. This rearrangement joins TRBV11-2 to TRBJ2-3; 8 positions agree with TRBD2. Germline V gives CDR1 SGHAT, CDR2 FQNNGV. This CDR3 region has 15 residues.

This clone was detected once. This chain uses TRBV19 with TRBJ2-1, with TRBD2 matching over 9 bases. Trimming took 5 bases from V and 4 from J; bases not matched to a gene: 6. Germline V gene sequence: CDR1 LNHDA, CDR2 SQIVND (reference sequence). CDR3 size: 15 residues. CDR3: CASSESGGWYNEQFF. The DNA of the CDR3 is TGTGCCAGTAGTGAGAGCGGGGGGTGGTACAATGAGCAGTTCTTC.

This clone was detected once. The V and J genes are TRBV9 and TRBJ1-5, with D unresolved. V was trimmed by 0 bases and J by 6 bases, leaving 13 bases between them. The CDR3 is made up of 15 amino acids. Germline CDR1 SGDLS, CDR2 YYNGEE. As DNA, the CDR3 is TGTGCCAGCAGCGTAGGGTCTAATGTTGGTCAGCCCCAGCATTTT. Translation gives CASSVGSNVGQPQHF.